The 23 T cell receptor beta chains in this list originate from one sample, sequenced in a study of shared clonotypes between healthy human individuals. Here immunoSEQ multiplex PCR was the method, and the copy in TCRdb shows in-frame clones only, minus some. Among a few million clones listed, approximately 96% were seen once. Sequencing was performed on naive CD4+ T cells sorted from blood. The subset is: CD45RA+ positively selected. The receptors stem from a young man in good health.

The genes are TRBV27 and TRBJ1-3, with D possibly matching TRBD1 (6 bases). The V end lost 4 bases, the J end lost 0 bases, and 10 bases lay between the germline ends. Germline CDR1 MNHEY, CDR2 SMNVEV (reference sequence). The CDR3 is 15 residues long. CDR3 amino acids: CASSSTGGSGNTIYF. The CDR3 DNA follows: TGTGCCAGCAGTTCGACAGGCGGCTCTGGAAACACCATATATTTT.

Regarding this clone: Other DNA sequences of this sample code for an identical CDR3. This chain links TRBV18 with TRBJ2-5; the D is unclear. Germline values: CDR1 KGHSH, CDR2 LQKENI. The CDR3 contains 13 residues. With 3 bases removed from V and 2 bases from J, the gap between germline ends came to 7 bases. CDR3: CASSPSPQETQYF. CDR3 coding DNA: TGTGCCAGCTCACCTAGTCCGCAAGAGACCCAGTACTTC.

This chain joins TRBV30 and TRBJ1-5, with D tentatively TRBD1 (6 bases). The CDR3 has 13 residues. CDR1 and CDR2 (germline): GTSNPN, SVGIG (reference sequence). Trimming removed 1 base at V and 7 bases at J, with 11 bases between. CDR3 in DNA: TGTGCCTGGAGTGCAGGGGACGGCCAGCCCCAGCATTTT. The encoded protein is CAWSAGDGQPQHF. The complete variable domain, with remaining parts taken from reference TRBV30 and TRBJ1-5, reads SQTIHQWPATLVQPVGSPLSLECTVEGTSNPNLYWYRQAAGRGLQLLFYSVGIGQISSEVPQNLSASRPQDRQFILSSKKLLLSDSGFYLCAWSAGDGQPQHFGDGTRLSIL.

This clone was seen only once. The chain links TRBV6-6 to TRBJ2-1; TRBD2 agrees at 11 bases. J lost 6 bases, V lost 0 bases, and 4 bases had no gene match. This CDR3 comprises 16 residues. CDR1 and CDR2 (germline): MNHNY, SVGAGI (reference sequence). The CDR3 DNA reads as TGTGCCAGCAGTTACTCCCTAGCGGGGGGACTCAATGAGCAGTTCTTC. This codes for CASSYSLAGGLNEQFF.

This clone occurred once. This rearrangement joins TRBV7-2 to TRBJ2-5; tentative D call: TRBD2 (5 bases). The CDR3 is 13 residues long. Germline CDR1 reads SGHTA; CDR2 reads FQGNSA. Trimming took off 5 bases at V and 4 bases at J, with 11 bases between the two ends. The CDR3 loop reads CASSTQAGETQYF. The CDR3 DNA is TGTGCCAGCAGCACTCAGGCGGGAGAGACCCAGTACTTC.

The rearrangement links TRBV10-3 to TRBJ1-4, with 7 bases matching TRBD1. The CDR3 has 15 amino acids. Trimming took 10 bases from V and 5 from J; bases not matched to a gene: 13. The germline V gene encodes CDR1 ENHRY and CDR2 SYGVKD. CDR3 residues: CASSARDSGNEKLFF. The CDR3 DNA reads as TGTGCCAGTAGCGCCCGGGACAGTGGAAATGAAAAACTGTTTTTT.

V usage is TRBV7-9 and J usage is TRBJ1-1, with 8 bases matching TRBD1. The CDR3 consists of 14 residues. Germline assignment: CDR1 SEHNR and CDR2 FQNEAQ (reference sequence). After removal of 6 bases from V and 1 base from J, the junction contained 4 bases not matched to a gene. The CDR3 nucleotides read TGTGCCAGCAGAAACGGACAGGGGAACACTGAAGCTTTCTTT. This sequence encodes CASRNGQGNTEAFF. Full variable domain (remainder filled in from reference TRBV7-9 and TRBJ1-1): DTGVSQNPRHKITKRGQNVTFRCDPISEHNRLYWYRQTLGQGPEFLTYFQNEAQLEKSRLLSDRFSAERPKGSFSTLEIQRTEQGDSAMYLCASRNGQGNTEAFFGQGTRLTVV.

V usage is TRBV29-1 and J usage is TRBJ2-7; 8 bases line up with TRBD2. Germline trimming cut 6 bases from V and 4 bases from J; bases unmatched to any gene: 5. The germline V gene has CDR1 SQVTM and CDR2 ANQGSEA. The CDR3 length is 12 residues. The CDR3 spells CSVGASGYEQYF. The CDR3 coding sequence is TGCAGCGTGGGGGCTAGCGGGTACGAGCAGTACTTC.

This chain connects TRBV5-1 to TRBJ2-1; D possibly corresponds to TRBD1 (6 bases). The germline V and J ends were trimmed by 3 bases and 10 bases, with 17 bases remaining between them. The CDR3 length is 14 residues. The germline CDR1 and CDR2 sequences are SGHRS and YFSETQ. The CDR3 DNA follows: TGCGCCAGCAGCTCCGGACAGACCTTTTACGAGCAGTTCTTC. Its protein is CASSSGQTFYEQFF.

The CDR3 reads CASSHTVVTRDNEQFF. For the CDR3, the DNA is TGCGCCAGCAGTCATACTGTTGTGACTAGGGACAATGAGCAGTTCTTC. The J gene is TRBJ2-1, the V gene TRBV23-1; D may be TRBD2 (6 bases). TRBV23-1 is filed as an ORF, its function uncertain. This CDR3 spans 16 amino acids. The germline V and J ends were trimmed by 3 bases and 5 bases, with 17 bases remaining between them.

DNA of the CDR3: TGCAGCGTTGAGGAGACAGGTGCTTTAAATGGTGAAGCTTTCTTT. Translated: CSVEETGALNGEAFF. The chain links TRBV29-1 to TRBJ1-1; weak D call: TRBD1 (6 bases). Germline values: CDR1 SQVTM, CDR2 ANQGSEA. This CDR3 contains 15 residues. V lost 3 bases to trimming and J lost 7 bases, with 21 bases between them. Full variable domain (rest looked up from reference TRBV29-1 and TRBJ1-1): SAVISQKPSRDICQRGTSLTIQCQVDSQVTMMFWYRQQPGQSLTLIATANQGSEATYESGFVIDKFPISRPNLTFSTLTVSNMSPEDSSIYLCSVEETGALNGEAFFGQGTRLTVV.

For this clone: Other DNA sequences in the same sample also yield this CDR3. The J gene is TRBJ1-1, the V gene TRBV19; tentative D call: TRBD1 (5 bases). Germline CDR1 reads LNHDA; CDR2 reads SQIVND (reference sequence). This CDR3 spans 13 amino acids. V was trimmed by 4 bases and J by 5 bases, leaving 11 bases between them. As DNA, the CDR3 is TGTGCCAGTAGTACGTCCGGGGGGACTGAAGCTTTCTTT. Translated, it gives CASSTSGGTEAFF.

The chain carries TRBV5-1 and TRBJ2-4; D remains ambiguous. This CDR3 is 14 amino acids long. The V end was cut by 2 bases, the J end by 5 bases, with 11 bases between. Germline CDR1 reads SGHRS; CDR2 reads YFSETQ. CDR3 sequence: CASSLLGLENIQYF. CDR3 in DNA: TGCGCCAGCAGCTTATTAGGGTTGGAAAACATTCAGTACTTC.

This chain joins TRBV10-3 and TRBJ2-1; D gene uncertain. CDR1 and CDR2 (germline): ENHRY, SYGVKD. This CDR3 contains 13 residues. V dropped 7 bases and J dropped 9 bases, with 16 bases sitting between them. The CDR3 sequence is CAITAQLPSEQFF. CDR3 in DNA: TGTGCCATCACCGCCCAGTTGCCCAGTGAGCAGTTCTTC.

The chain is built from TRBV27 and TRBJ2-1; D ambiguous. CDR1 and CDR2 (germline): MNHEY, SMNVEV (reference sequence). The CDR3 contains 15 residues. Trimming removed 4 bases from V and 6 bases from J, with 16 bases in between. CDR3 protein: CASSSWRELGNEQFF. The DNA for the CDR3 is TGTGCCAGCAGTTCTTGGAGAGAGTTGGGCAATGAGCAGTTCTTC.

As to this clone: The identical CDR3 is also encoded by other nucleotide sequences in the sample. V is TRBV9 and J is TRBJ2-5; D is unclear. The CDR3 spans 13 residues. Germline CDR1 reads SGDLS; CDR2 reads YYNGEE. V was clipped by 0 bases and J by 2 bases, with 5 bases between them. The CDR3 nucleotides read TGTGCCAGCAGCGTAGGGCCACAAGAGACCCAGTACTTC. Translation gives CASSVGPQETQYF.

J is TRBJ2-3 and V is TRBV11-3; D gene ambiguous. V was clipped by 2 bases and J by 5 bases, with 8 bases between them. The CDR3 contains 13 residues. Germline CDR1 is SGHNT and CDR2 is YENEEA. The CDR3 nucleotides read TGTGCCAGCAGCTTATACTCAGTAGATACGCAGTATTTT. Protein product: CASSLYSVDTQYF.

The genes are TRBV6-1 and TRBJ2-1; 9 bases are a match to TRBD2. The CDR3 loop spans 12 amino acids. V trimming: 1 base; J trimming: 13 bases; junction bases outside the gene matches: 2. The germline V gene encodes CDR1 MNHNS and CDR2 SASEGT. In DNA, the CDR3 is TGTGCCAGCAGTGAAGGACTAGCGGTTCAGTTCTTC. This gives the protein CASSEGLAVQFF.

This chain links TRBV7-6 with TRBJ1-1, with D unresolved. Germline-derived CDR1 and CDR2 are SGHVS and FNYEAQ. The CDR3 loop spans 14 amino acids. V was pared by 5 bases and J by 3 bases, with 13 bases between. In DNA, the CDR3 is TGTGCCAGCAGCGCTTGGGAGGGTGACACTGAAGCTTTCTTT. This sequence encodes CASSAWEGDTEAFF.

This rearrangement joins TRBV7-9 to TRBJ2-5; possible D gene TRBD1, 5 bases. This CDR3 is built from 17 residues. The germline CDR1 and CDR2 sequences are SEHNR and FQNEAQ (reference sequence). V lost 2 bases and J lost 1, with 17 bases in between. DNA for the CDR3: TGTGCCAGCAGCTTATCCGGCTGGGGCTACCCCCAAGAGACCCAGTACTTC. It codes for CASSLSGWGYPQETQYF.

The chain combines TRBV5-1 with TRBJ2-2; TRBD1 matches 9 bases. V was pared by 4 bases and J by 3 bases, with 4 bases of the junction left unmatched. The CDR3 spans 15 residues. Looked up from germline, CDR1 is SGHRS and CDR2 is YFSETQ. The DNA for the CDR3 is TGCGCCAGCAGCCGTCGGACAGGGGACACCGGGGAGCTGTTTTTT. This encodes CASSRRTGDTGELFF.

This chain connects TRBV5-4 to TRBJ2-5; D remains unclear. Trimming removed 4 bases at V and 6 bases at J, with 16 bases between. From germline, CDR1 is SGHNT and CDR2 YYREEE (reference sequence). This CDR3 is 14 amino acids long. The chain's CDR3 is CASSVDKYVQTQYF. The CDR3 nucleotides read TGTGCCAGCAGCGTAGACAAATACGTCCAGACCCAGTACTTC.

The chain has TRBV19 and TRBJ2-6, with D possibly matching TRBD1 (6 bases). Trimming left V 5 bases short and J 2 bases short, with 16 bases between. The CDR3 totals 17 residues. From germline, CDR1 is LNHDA and CDR2 SQIVND (reference sequence). The CDR3 loop reads CASSPSRGSAGANVLTF. The CDR3 DNA follows: TGTGCCAGTAGTCCATCGAGGGGGTCTGCTGGGGCCAACGTCCTGACTTTC.